This T cell receptor (beta chain) was sequenced for a study of a mutant IDH1 vaccine in newly diagnosed glioma. Across the study: Treated patients showed a male proportion of around 62%, a female proportion of around 40%, and a mean age of around 39 years. Prior therapy was radiotherapy, temozolomide, or both; most received both. Study conclusions and caveats: Most patients, 90% to 95%, showed vaccine-induced immune responses.

V was trimmed by 0 bases and J by 11 bases, leaving 14 bases between them. This CDR3 comprises 14 residues. CDR1 is WSHSY and CDR2 is SAAADI in the germline V gene. Generated by immunoSEQ multiplex PCR, the TCRdb table keeps only in-frame clones and is missing some. Of around 59,000 clones listed, approximately 92% are singletons. Regarding this clone: Its target is unknown.

Noted time point: baseline, week 1 (first vaccination visit). Treatment indicated: pre-vaccination baseline after standard-of-care therapy. Patients carried new grade 3 or 4 IDH1-mutant astrocytomas lacking nuclear ATRX. The origin of this receptor is a man in his forties or fifties with glioma. The sample in question was PBMCs, obtained from a glioma patient treated with radiotherapy, temozolomide or both. The chain links TRBV10-2 to TRBJ1-3, with D possibly TRBD1 on 5 matching bases. CDR3 in amino acids: CASSESQGVAPIYF. The CDR3 nucleotides read TGCGCCAGCAGTGAGTCCCAGGGTGTTGCGCCCATATATTTT.